These T cell receptor beta chains were read from a single sample in a study of tumor-infiltrating lymphocytes in oesophageal squamous cell carcinoma. MiXCR, run by TCRdb on the PCR reads, gives a single entry per CDR3 protein. The sample records 20,000 or so distinct CDR3 sequences, approximately 34% being singletons. The sequenced sample consisted of esophageal tumor tissue. These TCRs come from a female donor with esophageal squamous cell carcinoma. The CDR3 runs from the conserved cysteine through the conserved F or W. Each record gives: D gene, J gene, clone size, V gene, CDR3 protein, CDR3 DNA. D genes are given only for firm matches. Some rows mark clone size as missing; the rest say once, few, many or name a class of expanded clone.

>NA|TRBJ2-1|many|TRBV6-2/TRBV6-3
CASSYSRTGSYNEQFF
TGTGCCAGCAGTTACTCGAGAACGGGATCCTACAATGAGCAGTTCTTC
>NA|TRBJ2-5|once|TRBV6-6
CASSYSGGRAGKETQYF
TGTGCCAGCAGTTACTCAGGGGGGAGGGCCGGGAAAGAGACCCAGTACTTC
>TRBD2|TRBJ2-5|NA|TRBV7-6
CASSVGLVNEQYF
TGTGCCAGCAGCGTGGGACTAGTTAATGAGCAGTACTTC
>NA|TRBJ1-5|many|TRBV28
CASMSQFHQPQHF
TGTGCCAGCATGTCACAGTTTCATCAGCCCCAGCATTTT
>NA|TRBJ1-1|NA|TRBV7-6
CASSKGENTEAFF
TGTGCCAGCAGCAAAGGGGAGAACACTGAAGCTTTCTTT
>TRBD2|TRBJ2-1|NA|TRBV19
CASSKLAGYNEQFF
TGTGCCAGTAGTAAACTAGCGGGTTACAATGAGCAGTTCTTC
>TRBD2|TRBJ2-1|NA|TRBV7-3
CASSLVLAGARNEQFF
TGTGCCAGCAGCTTAGTCCTAGCGGGAGCTCGAAATGAGCAGTTCTTC
>TRBD2|TRBJ2-3|NA|TRBV7-8
CASTSLAGMDTQYF
TGTGCCAGCACTTCTTTAGCGGGAATGGATACGCAGTATTTT
>NA|TRBJ2-3|NA|TRBV6-2/TRBV6-3
CASSEEESYGCTF
TGTGCCAGCAGTGAGGAGGAGAGCTATGGCTGCACCTTC
>TRBD1|TRBJ1-1|many|TRBV28
CASSRTGRGPSTEAFF
TGTGCCAGCAGTCGGACAGGGAGGGGTCCCAGCACTGAAGCTTTCTTT
>NA|TRBJ2-3|many|TRBV7-9
CASSLDPLAPTDTQYF
TGTGCCAGCAGCTTAGATCCCCTAGCGCCCACAGATACGCAGTATTTT
>TRBD1|TRBJ2-7|NA|TRBV28
CASRGTGIMEQYF
TGTGCCAGCAGAGGGACAGGGATTATGGAGCAGTACTTC
>NA|TRBJ2-2|NA|TRBV5-1
CASSLGEGTGELFF
TGCGCCAGCAGCTTGGGAGAGGGGACCGGGGAGCTGTTTTTT
>NA|TRBJ1-5|many|TRBV28
CASSLGVGNQPQHF
TGTGCCAGCAGTTTAGGGGTTGGGAATCAGCCCCAGCATTTT
>NA|TRBJ2-7|NA|TRBV5-1
CASKSEGAIDEQYF
TGCGCCAGCAAATCCGAAGGCGCGATCGACGAGCAGTACTTC
>TRBD1|TRBJ2-7|once|TRBV5-3
CASGLQGDGDTQYF
TGTGCCAGCGGCCTTCAGGGGGATGGAGATACGCAGTACTTC
>NA|TRBJ2-1|NA|TRBV24-1
CATSAGDSTLNEQFF
TGTGCCACCAGTGCGGGGGACAGTACCCTAAATGAGCAGTTCTTC
>TRBD1|TRBJ2-2|NA|TRBV7-2
CASSRTGQENTGELFF
TGTGCCAGCAGCCGGACGGGACAGGAGAACACCGGGGAGCTGTTTTTT
>NA|TRBJ1-2|many|TRBV6-6
CASSYNRDNLRYTF
TGTGCCAGCAGTTACAACAGGGACAACCTACGCTACACCTTC
>TRBD1|TRBJ1-2|NA|TRBV27
CASSLDRAGGYYGYTF
TGTGCCAGCAGCCTGGACAGGGCAGGCGGGTACTATGGCTACACCTTC
>TRBD1|TRBJ1-1|many|TRBV5-5
CASSPEDRDPEAFF
TGTGCCAGCAGCCCAGAGGACAGGGACCCTGAAGCTTTCTTT
>NA|TRBJ1-4|few|TRBV5-1
CASSFGRGGGGEKLFF
TGCGCCAGCAGCTTTGGCCGTGGAGGGGGGGGTGAAAAACTGTTTTTT
>TRBD2|TRBJ2-7|many|TRBV28
CASRLSGPSSYEQYF
TGTGCCAGCAGACTTAGCGGGCCTAGCTCCTACGAGCAGTACTTC
>TRBD1|TRBJ2-7|many|TRBV28
CASSKGGSASYEQYF
TGTGCCAGCAGTAAAGGGGGCTCCGCATCCTACGAGCAGTACTTC
>TRBD2|TRBJ2-4|NA|TRBV11-2
CASSFLAGVFDTQYF
TGTGCCAGCAGCTTCCTAGCGGGGGTCTTCGATACGCAGTACTTC
>TRBD2|TRBJ2-5|NA|TRBV7-2
CASSLAPGTGLGTQYF
TGTGCCAGCAGCTTAGCCCCCGGGACTGGACTAGGGACCCAGTACTTC
>NA|TRBJ2-5|NA|TRBV12-3/TRBV12-4
CASSPRGGQETQYF
TGTGCCAGCAGCCCCAGGGGTGGGCAAGAGACCCAGTACTTC
>NA|TRBJ1-6|many|TRBV12-3/TRBV12-4
CASRLNRDSPLHF
TGTGCCAGCCGCCTTAACAGAGATTCACCCCTCCACTTT
>NA|TRBJ2-5|many|TRBV12-3/TRBV12-4
CATGWDGPPYNEQYF
TGTGCCACCGGATGGGACGGACCGCCCTACAATGAGCAGTACTTC
>NA|TRBJ2-7|many|TRBV7-9
CASSHRDTLAEQYF
TGTGCCAGCAGCCACCGGGACACCCTCGCCGAGCAGTACTTC
>NA|TRBJ2-3|NA|TRBV7-3
CTSSGKGDTEAFF
TGTACCAGCAGTGGCAAGGGGGACACTGAAGCTTTCTTC
>NA|TRBJ2-7|NA|TRBV7-6
CATRDTPYEQYF
TGTGCCACCCGGGACACCCCCTACGAGCAGTACTTC
>TRBD1|TRBJ2-3|few|TRBV7-3
CASSPDRVKDTQYF
TGTGCCAGCAGCCCCGACAGGGTGAAAGATACGCAGTATTTT
>NA|TRBJ2-7|NA|TRBV7-6
CASSSTERPYEQYF
TGTGCCAGCAGCTCAACAGAACGACCCTACGAGCAGTACTTC
>TRBD2|TRBJ2-1|many|TRBV28
CASRKLGGGGNEQFF
TGTGCCAGCAGAAAACTCGGTGGCGGGGGTAATGAGCAGTTCTTC
>NA|TRBJ2-5|NA|TRBV7-4
CASSFYRDFQETQYF
TGTGCCAGCAGCTTCTACCGGGACTTCCAAGAGACCCAGTACTTC
>NA|TRBJ2-5|few|TRBV12-3/TRBV12-4
CASSLDGNYGYTFGF
NA
>TRBD2|TRBJ2-7|many|TRBV2
CASRVLAGGQGEQYF
TGTGCCAGCAGGGTACTAGCGGGAGGGCAAGGCGAGCAGTACTTC
>NA|TRBJ1-6|NA|TRBV7-6
CASSLGGLPETQYF
TGTGCCAGCAGCTTAGGCGGACTGCCAGAGACCCAGTACTTT
>NA|TRBJ2-3|medium-sized|TRBV6-1
CASLRESTDTQYF
TGTGCCAGCCTCCGGGAGAGCACAGATACGCAGTATTTT
>TRBD1|TRBJ2-1|many|TRBV12-3/TRBV12-4
CASRSTGGNEQFF
TGTGCCAGCCGATCGACAGGGGGCAATGAGCAGTTCTTC
>TRBD1|TRBJ2-5|many|TRBV5-1
CASSLGHTGVETQYF
TGCGCCAGCAGCTTGGGCCATACAGGGGTAGAGACCCAGTACTTC
>TRBD1|TRBJ2-5|NA|TRBV6-2/TRBV6-3
CASSWETGMGQYF
TGTGCCAGCAGTTGGGAGACAGGGATGGGCCAGTACTTC
>NA|TRBJ2-4|NA|TRBV6-5
CASSYSVGSPLHF
TGTGCCAGCAGTTACTCGGTAGGGTCACCCCTCCACTTC
>NA|TRBJ1-1|once|TRBV11-2
CASSLYWRTDGGIEAFF
TGTGCCAGCAGCTTATACTGGCGGACGGATGGAGGAATTGAGGCTTTCTTT
>NA|TRBJ2-7|many|TRBV28
CASSFSGTKHYEQYF
TGTGCCAGCAGTTTTTCCGGGACCAAGCACTACGAGCAGTACTTC
>NA|TRBJ1-2|many|TRBV5-1
CASSLDRQHGYTF
TGCGCCAGCAGCTTGGACCGCCAACATGGCTACACCTTC
>TRBD2|TRBJ2-7|many|TRBV11-1
CASSPASASGRAGEQYF
TGTGCCAGCAGCCCTGCCTCCGCTAGCGGGAGAGCAGGCGAGCAGTACTTC
>TRBD1|TRBJ1-1|medium-sized|TRBV7-9
CASSLASWSGGNTEAFF
TGTGCCAGCAGCTTAGCTTCATGGTCAGGGGGGAACACTGAAGCTTTCTTT
>TRBD2|TRBJ2-3|NA|TRBV7-6
CASSPRRGGGAPDTQYF
TGTGCCAGCAGCCCCAGGAGGGGCGGGGGGGCACCAGATACGCAGTATTTT
>NA|TRBJ2-7|NA|TRBV7-3
CASSLTPGSSYEQYF
TGTGCCAGCAGCTTAACTCCGGGATCCTCCTACGAGCAGTACTTC
>NA|TRBJ2-3|NA|TRBV7-3
CASRRDTQYF
TGTGCCAGCAGGAGAGATACGCAGTATTTT
>NA|TRBJ2-1|NA|TRBV7-6
CASSFLDSPLHF
TGTGCCAGCAGCTTTTTGGATTCACCCCTCCACTTC